The clone carrying this TCR beta chain was found a few times. Its antigen is not known. CDR1 and CDR2 (germline): SEHNR, FQNEAQ (reference sequence). This CDR3 has 15 amino acids. The V gene end was trimmed by 1 base and the J gene end by 5 bases; junction bases not matched to a gene: 6. The data were taken from a study of naive and memory T cell subsets. An equimolar mix of two oligonucleotides served as the beta constant-region primer for TRBC1 and TRBC2. TCRdb fed the UMI-ligation and nested PCR reads into MiXCR, producing one record per CDR3 protein. The sample includes 37,000 or so distinct CDR3 sequences, 13% of them seen just once. Overnight CMV lysate stimulation of fresh PBMCs defined donor CMV status by CD4+ IFNgamma. Points from the study as a whole: Over 90% of naive TCR sequences appeared only once, unlike memory subsets.

Input material: effector memory CD4+ T cells from blood. Documented subset: effector memory, CD45RA- CD27-. V is TRBV7-9 and J is TRBJ2-5; 8 nucleotides line up with TRBD1. This TCR was sampled from a human donor in good health. The CDR3 nucleotides read TGTGCCAGCAGCTTAGTGGCAGGGGGCTCGGAGACCCAGTACTTC. Protein product: CASSLVAGGSETQYF.